This entry describes one TCR beta chain. This sample is part of a study of blood T cell repertoires in COVID-19. Overall study: The United States, Italy and Spain were the sources of the acute and convalescent COVID-19 samples.

Measured with immunoSEQ multiplex PCR; TCRdb has only the in-frame clones, and not every one. The profile covers approximately 300,000 clones, with more than 75% appearing a single time and around 2.5% taken by the ten largest. The participants were between about 18 and 90 years old and came from some 23 US areas. Membership in each cohort depended on participant-reported clinical history. The sequence derives from a man aged 55 to 70 who had recovered from COVID-19. Sequencing used PBMCs or T cells enriched from blood (not recorded which).

The CDR3 protein is CSYRDSTSQNTEAFF. In DNA form, the CDR3 reads TGCAGCTACCGGGACAGCACTTCACAGAACACTGAAGCTTTCTTT. V gene TRBV29-1 combines with J gene TRBJ1-1; 7 positions agree with TRBD1. Germline V lookup: CDR1 SQVTM, CDR2 ANQGSEA. V shed 8 bases and J 1 base; nucleotides not matched to a gene: 13. CDR3 length: 15 amino acids.